This T cell receptor (beta chain) was recovered during a study of early T cells in non-severe SARS-CoV-2 infection. Study-level information: With bulk RNA from unsorted whole blood as input, sequencing yielded unpaired chains.

The TCR library protocol was used to attach unique molecular identifiers. These identifiers were attached to individual cDNA molecules. TCRdb re-analysed the 5' RACE reads in MiXCR, keeping a single row per CDR3 protein. The data contain approximately 64,000 distinct CDR3 sequences, over 4.5% of them seen just once; the ten biggest clones take up 4% to 5%. Regarding this clonotype: Its antigen is not identified.

The study's findings and limits: Private and CD4 specificities were missed by VDJdb matching, skewed to anti-spike CD8.

This sequence originates from an adult who was a healthcare worker with PCR-confirmed SARS-CoV-2 infection or an uninfected control (not recorded which). The sequenced sample consisted of whole blood.

CDR3 in DNA: TGCAGCGTCCTGGGACTAGCGGGCGGCACAGATACGCAGTATTTT. This encodes CSVLGLAGGTDTQYF. This rearrangement joins TRBV29-1 to TRBJ2-3; 12 bases are shared with TRBD2. In germline, CDR1 is SQVTM, CDR2 ANQGSEA. CDR3 length equals 15 residues. After removal of 6 bases from V and 1 base from J, the junction contained 5 bases not matched to a gene.